This TCR beta chain was obtained from a study of CD8 T cells in Susac syndrome. As regards this clonotype: Its antigen is still unknown.

Reverse transcription used about 0.45 to 1 ug RNA and random hexamers. Using its own MiXCR run on the immunoSEQ multiplex PCR reads, TCRdb lists one record per CDR3 protein. The sample holds roughly 140,000 distinct CDR3 sequences; about 95% are singletons and the top ten take 0.15% to 0.2%. Findings and caveats of the study: The TCR sequencing and HLA analysis in the study involved a relatively small number of individuals, as the study acknowledged.

The CDR3 has 11 amino acids. The ends were cut back, 6 bases at V and 4 bases at J, with 7 bases in the middle. Germline V gives CDR1 SQVTM, CDR2 ANQGSEA. The rearrangement links TRBV29-1 to TRBJ1-3, with D unresolved. This clonotype originated in a human donor with Susac syndrome. Sequencing used CD4+ T cells from PBMCs. CDR3 sequence: CSVNPGNTIYF. In DNA, the CDR3 is TGCAGCGTCAACCCCGGAAACACCATATATTTT.